This T cell receptor beta chain was found in a study of Ad26.COV2.S vaccination and SARS-CoV-2 variants. Study-wide background: This donor came from the COV1001 trial of Ad26.COV2.S. Ad26.COV2.S was injected intramuscularly once or twice, 56 days apart.

Points on this clone: Its antigen is as yet unknown.

Treatment reported: over 15 received Ad26.COV2.S at low or high dose, single or two shots; roughly five received placebo; per-sample allocation not given. Following the first vaccine or placebo injection, samples were taken on day 63. Points from the study as a whole: There was reportedly substantial breadth in spike-specific CD8+ and CD4+ T cell responses after vaccination. Placebo recipients trailed vaccine recipients in spike-specific TCR breadth.

Generated by immunoSEQ multiplex PCR, the TCRdb table keeps only in-frame clones and is missing some. The sample lists 400,000 to 450,000 clones; less than 95% were seen once. The V gene's germline CDR1 is LGHDT and CDR2 YNNKEL (reference sequence). This CDR3 is 16 amino acids long. Trimming removed 0 bases at V and 0 bases at J, with 12 bases between. This clonotype originated in a person between 18 and 65 years old who received the Ad26.COV2.S COVID-19 vaccine or a placebo. The specimen comprised peripheral blood, sampled in a trial of Ad26.COV2.S vaccine versus placebo. The rearrangement links TRBV3-1 (or the pseudogene TRBV3-2) to TRBJ2-7; tentatively, D is TRBD1 or TRBD2 (6 bases each). This CDR3 is CASSQDGGPSSYEQYF. In DNA form, the CDR3 reads TGTGCCAGCAGCCAAGATGGGGGGCCCAGCTCCTACGAGCAGTACTTC.